Below, 31 T cell receptor beta chains from the same sample are listed, as sequenced in a study of cytomegalovirus exposure and HLA in healthy donors. The PCR contained 60 Vbeta and 13 Jbeta primers. The assay was immunoSEQ multiplex PCR, and TCRdb's table has in-frame clones only and misses some. The table lists around 160,000 clones, under 70% of them singletons. The sample taken for sequencing was PBMCs. Every receptor here comes from a woman between 35 and 50 years old in good health and CMV-seropositive.

The chain couples TRBV9 to TRBJ2-3; D may be TRBD2 (5 bases). Trimming cost V 0 bases and J 3 bases, with 11 bases left between them. There are 15 residues in the CDR3. Germline V lookup: CDR1 SGDLS, CDR2 YYNGEE. The CDR3 sequence: CASSVEGTGTDTQYF. CDR3 bases: TGTGCCAGCAGCGTAGAGGGAACGGGGACAGATACGCAGTATTTT.

The V gene is TRBV5-1, the J gene TRBJ2-3, with D unclear. CDR1 SGHRS and CDR2 YFSETQ come from the germline V gene. Trimming took off 5 bases at V and 1 base at J, with 14 bases between the two ends. This CDR3 region has 15 residues. The CDR3 nucleotides read TGCGCCAGCAGACGAAGCACCTCTCGCACAGATACGCAGTATTTT. This sequence encodes CASRRSTSRTDTQYF.

The J gene is TRBJ2-7, the V gene TRBV27, with 7 bases lining up with TRBD1. The CDR3 loop spans 15 amino acids. CDR1 and CDR2 (germline): MNHEY, SMNVEV (reference sequence). Trimming took 5 bases from V and 3 from J; bases not matched to a gene: 10. The chain's CDR3 is CASSLTGTEYYEQYF. The CDR3 DNA sequence: TGTGCCAGCAGTCTCACCGGGACAGAGTACTACGAGCAGTACTTC.

This clone has only a few counts. J is TRBJ2-3 and V is TRBV6-1; 7 bases agree with TRBD1. CDR3 size: 16 residues. The ends lost 2 bases at V and 2 bases at J; junction bases unmatched: 7. Germline lookup yields CDR1 MNHNS and CDR2 SASEGT. The CDR3 nucleotides are TGTGCCAGCAGTGAAAGGTCGGGACAGTCCACAGATACGCAGTATTTT. Its protein is CASSERSGQSTDTQYF.

This rearrangement joins TRBV6-4 to TRBJ1-5, with D possibly being TRBD1 (6 bases). Trimming cost V 0 bases and J 4 bases, with 10 bases left between them. The CDR3 loop spans 15 amino acids. Germline V gives CDR1 MRHNA, CDR2 SNTAGT. The CDR3 loop reads CASSDSRGKNQPQHF. As DNA, the CDR3 is TGTGCCAGCAGTGACTCGAGGGGGAAGAATCAGCCCCAGCATTTT.

This clone was seen a single time. This sequence joins TRBV28 and TRBJ2-5, with TRBD1 matching 10 bases. CDR3 length equals 15 residues. V was clipped by 2 bases and J by 5 bases; unmatched bases: 5. Germline CDR1 and CDR2: MDHEN and SYDVKM. Here the CDR3 reads CASSLRDRGRETQYF. CDR3 sequence (DNA): TGTGCCAGCAGTTTAAGGGACAGGGGCCGGGAGACCCAGTACTTC.

This clone was seen a handful of times. CDR3 in amino acids: CASSYRGSGFYEQYF. The CDR3 DNA follows: TGTGCCAGCAGTTACAGGGGGTCGGGCTTCTACGAGCAGTACTTC. The rearrangement links TRBV28 to TRBJ2-7, with TRBD1 matching 8 bases. The CDR3 is 15 amino acids. CDR1 and CDR2 (germline): MDHEN, SYDVKM. V was clipped by 4 bases and J by 3 bases; unmatched bases: 8.

The V gene is TRBV10-3, the J gene TRBJ2-7, with D possibly matching TRBD1 (5 bases). Germline lookup yields CDR1 ENHRY and CDR2 SYGVKD. This CDR3 has 14 amino acids. The ends were cut back, 5 bases at V and 4 bases at J, with 15 bases in the middle. The CDR3 sequence is CAISPGPSEYEQYF. CDR3 nucleotide sequence: TGTGCCATCAGTCCAGGGCCCTCCGAATACGAGCAGTACTTC.

The V and J genes are TRBV5-1 and TRBJ2-7; the D is unclear. In germline, CDR1 is SGHRS, CDR2 YFSETQ. The V and J ends lost 0 bases and 4 bases respectively, with 17 bases between them. This CDR3 comprises 16 residues. The CDR3 nucleotides read TGCGCCAGCAGCTTGGCCTTAGGCGGAAACTTTTACGAGCAGTACTTC. Amino acid sequence: CASSLALGGNFYEQYF.

This rearrangement joins TRBV5-4 to TRBJ1-1; 7 bases fit TRBD1. The CDR3 loop spans 14 amino acids. From germline, CDR1 is SGHNT and CDR2 YYREEE (reference sequence). With V trimmed by 4 bases and J by 2 bases, 5 bases remained unmatched. The CDR3 loop is CASSGWDSNTEAFF. CDR3 coding DNA: TGTGCCAGCAGCGGGTGGGACAGTAACACTGAAGCTTTCTTT.

The V call is TRBV27, the J call TRBJ1-5, with 7 bases fitting TRBD1. The germline gives CDR1 MNHEY, CDR2 SMNVEV (reference sequence). After removal of 8 bases from V and 1 base from J, the junction contained 5 bases not matched to a gene. This CDR3 is built from 14 residues. The CDR3 loop is CASGRQGSNQPQHF. In DNA, the CDR3 is TGTGCCAGCGGGAGACAGGGAAGCAATCAGCCCCAGCATTTT.

The chain employs TRBV13 and TRBJ1-1; no definite D call. The V end lost 5 bases, the J end lost 3 bases, and 13 bases lay between the germline ends. Germline CDR1 is PRHDT and CDR2 is FYEKMQ (reference sequence). There are 14 residues in the CDR3. The CDR3 region has the DNA TGTGCCAGCAGCCCGCCAGAATTGCACACTGAAGCTTTCTTT. Its translation: CASSPPELHTEAFF.

The rearrangement links TRBV7-2 to TRBJ1-2; 8 bases match TRBD1. Trimming at V came to 5 bases and at J to 5 bases, leaving 10 bases not matched to a gene. There are 15 residues in the CDR3. CDR1 is SGHTA, CDR2 FQGNSA, per germline. The DNA of the CDR3 is TGTGCCAGCAGCCTAAGGACAGGGAGCTCTTATGGCTACACCTTC. Protein sequence: CASSLRTGSSYGYTF.

The CDR3 region is CASSYRETGDSPLHF. In DNA, the CDR3 is TGTGCCAGCAGTTATCGGGAGACAGGGGACTCACCCCTCCACTTT. The gene calls are TRBV6-5 and TRBJ1-6; 8 bases agree with TRBD1. V gave up 3 bases and J gave up 10 bases; unmatched junction bases: 8. The CDR3 runs 15 residues. Germline assignment: CDR1 MNHEY and CDR2 SVGAGI.

The chain joins TRBV5-4 to TRBJ2-3; D is undetermined. This CDR3 has 13 residues. V dropped 0 bases and J dropped 5 bases, with 7 bases sitting between them. CDR1 is SGHNT, CDR2 YYREEE, per germline (reference sequence). CDR3 region: CASSLGQVDTQYF. The CDR3 DNA sequence: TGTGCCAGCAGCTTGGGGCAGGTAGATACGCAGTATTTT.

The chain links TRBV7-8 to TRBJ1-4; TRBD1 matches 10 bases. The CDR3 sequence is 18 residues long. Germline CDR1 reads SGHVS; CDR2 reads FQNEAQ. V lost 5 bases and J lost 0; bases outside the gene matches: 9. In nucleotides, the CDR3 is TGTGCCAGCAGCCCAGGGACAGGGGCCCATCCAACTAATGAAAAACTGTTTTTT. Its translation: CASSPGTGAHPTNEKLFF.

The J gene is TRBJ1-1, the V gene TRBV5-1; D is possibly TRBD1 (5 bases). The CDR3 consists of 13 residues. Germline V gives CDR1 SGHRS, CDR2 YFSETQ. The germline V and J ends were trimmed by 1 base and 8 bases, with 12 bases remaining between them. The CDR3 sequence is CASSLSGRTEAFF. The CDR3 DNA reads TGCGCCAGCAGCTTGTCAGGCAGGACAGAAGCTTTCTTT.

In its sample, this clone was seen once. This chain links TRBV18 with TRBJ2-5; TRBD2 matches at 8 bases. Trimming took 8 bases from V and 0 from J; bases not matched to a gene: 8. The CDR3 spans 15 residues. The V gene's germline CDR1 is KGHSH and CDR2 LQKENI. Here the CDR3 reads CASNSGGANQETQYF. CDR3 nucleotides: TGTGCCAGCAATTCCGGGGGGGCCAACCAAGAGACCCAGTACTTC.

The V gene is TRBV18, the J gene TRBJ1-2, with D possibly TRBD1 on 5 matching bases. Germline values: CDR1 KGHSH, CDR2 LQKENI. This CDR3 has 13 residues. Trimming removed 5 bases at V and 4 bases at J, with 11 bases between. Written as DNA, the CDR3 is TGTGCCAGCTCAGCGACAGCACCCTATGGCTACACCTTC. It encodes CASSATAPYGYTF.

This clone has just a few counts. The chain couples TRBV4-3 to TRBJ2-3; 11 nucleotides line up with TRBD2. CDR1 and CDR2 (germline): LGHNA, YSLEER. V trimming: 0 bases; J trimming: 2 bases; junction bases outside the gene matches: 7. There are 18 residues in the CDR3. The chain's CDR3 is CASSQDLGLADDTDTQYF. The CDR3 DNA reads TGCGCCAGCAGCCAAGATCTGGGACTAGCGGACGACACAGATACGCAGTATTTT.

The V and J genes are TRBV6-1 and TRBJ1-2; no definite D call. The CDR3 runs to 16 residues. Germline V gene sequence: CDR1 MNHNS, CDR2 SASEGT. The V gene lost 2 bases and the J gene lost 8 bases, with 21 bases spanning the gap. The DNA of the CDR3 is TGTGCCAGCAGTGAAAACACCCTAGGATGGGTCGGAGGCTACACCTTC. This encodes CASSENTLGWVGGYTF.

This chain joins TRBV27 and TRBJ2-3, with 8 bases aligning to TRBD2. This CDR3 is built from 16 residues. J was trimmed by 6 bases and V by 5 bases; bases with no gene match: 13. CDR1 is MNHEY and CDR2 is SMNVEV in the germline V gene (reference sequence). The CDR3 is CASSTSELRLADTQYF. The CDR3 nucleotides read TGTGCCAGCAGTACCTCCGAACTCCGACTAGCGGATACGCAGTATTTT.

The chain recombines TRBV4-1 with TRBJ2-1, with D possibly TRBD2 on 6 matching bases. The CDR3 length is 15 residues. The germline V gene encodes CDR1 MGHRA and CDR2 YSYEKL. V was shortened by 1 base and J by 7 bases, with 14 bases between the two germline ends. CDR3 sequence reads: CASSQGVAGGNEQFF. As DNA, the CDR3 is TGCGCCAGCAGCCAAGGGGTAGCTGGAGGGAATGAGCAGTTCTTC.

The chain links TRBV4-3 to TRBJ1-4; 10 bases map to TRBD1. Germline-derived CDR1 and CDR2 are LGHNA and YSLEER. After removal of 6 bases from V and 8 bases from J, the junction contained 18 bases not matched to a gene. The CDR3 consists of 18 residues. The CDR3 region has the DNA TGCGCCAGCAGGACGAAACAGACGACAGGGGGCGGAAGGGAAAAACTGTTTTTT. Protein product: CASRTKQTTGGGREKLFF.

V and J are TRBV4-3 and TRBJ2-7, with 10 nucleotides matching TRBD2. Trimming removed 4 bases from V and 4 bases from J; junction bases left unmatched: 10. CDR1 LGHNA and CDR2 YSLEER come from the germline V gene. The CDR3 loop spans 16 amino acids. The CDR3 nucleotides are TGCGCCAGCAGCCCGGAACCTAGCGGGAGAGGTTACGAGCAGTACTTC. Translation: CASSPEPSGRGYEQYF.

This clone came up once. V usage is TRBV5-5 and J usage is TRBJ2-7; 8 bases match TRBD1. Germline V gene lookup returns CDR1 SGHKS and CDR2 YYEKEE (reference sequence). This CDR3 has 14 residues. V shed 4 bases and J 7 bases; nucleotides not matched to a gene: 10. This CDR3 reads CASSRDRRIGEQYF. Here the CDR3 DNA reads TGTGCCAGCAGCAGGGACAGGCGAATTGGGGAGCAGTACTTC.

The V gene is TRBV6-5, the J gene TRBJ2-1; TRBD1 is a possible D gene (5 bases). CDR1 and CDR2 (germline): MNHEY, SVGAGI. The CDR3 covers 13 residues. Trimming took off 5 bases at V and 4 bases at J, with 9 bases between the two ends. The CDR3 sequence: CASSKQDYNEQFF. CDR3 bases: TGTGCCAGCAGTAAACAGGATTACAATGAGCAGTTCTTC.

This clone was seen a few times. The chain links TRBV19 to TRBJ2-5; the match to TRBD1 covers 9 bases. V lost 0 bases to trimming and J lost 5 bases; unmatched junction nucleotides: 13. The CDR3 is made up of 18 amino acids. From germline, CDR1 is LNHDA and CDR2 SQIVND (reference sequence). CDR3 residues: CASSIDASGQGGLETQYF. The CDR3 DNA reads as TGTGCCAGTAGTATAGATGCCTCGGGACAGGGAGGATTGGAGACCCAGTACTTC.

V gene TRBV21-1 combines with J gene TRBJ1-2; the DNA was not compared with TRBD1, the D call given in the table. TRBV21-1 has pseudogene status. The CDR3 is made up of 16 amino acids. In DNA form, the CDR3 reads TGTGCCAGCAGCAAAGGTTCGGACAGGGACAACTATGGCTACACCTTC. Amino acid sequence: CASSKGSDRDNYGYTF.

By sample share, this clone is medium-sized. The chain recombines TRBV18 with TRBJ2-2, with D perhaps TRBD1 (6 bases). CDR1 KGHSH and CDR2 LQKENI come from the germline V gene. Trimming cost V 2 bases and J 6 bases, with 10 bases left between them. This CDR3 has 14 residues. CDR3 nucleotide sequence: TGTGCCAGCTCACCATTACAGGGCGCCGGGGAGCTGTTTTTT. Protein: CASSPLQGAGELFF.

This rearrangement joins TRBV28 to TRBJ1-5, with D tentatively TRBD1 (6 bases). Trimming removed 7 bases from V and 4 bases from J, with 17 bases in between. The CDR3 runs to 15 residues. Germline-derived CDR1 and CDR2 are MDHEN and SYDVKM. Here the CDR3 reads CASTDTGPLNQPQHF. The CDR3 DNA follows: TGTGCCAGCACTGACACAGGGCCCTTAAATCAGCCCCAGCATTTT. The whole variable domain, remainder taken from reference TRBV28 and TRBJ1-5, is DVKVTQSSRYLVKRTGEKVFLECVQDMDHENMFWYRQDPGLGLRLIYFSYDVKMKEKGDIPEGYSVSREKKERFSLILESASTNQTSMYLCASTDTGPLNQPQHFGDGTRLSIL.